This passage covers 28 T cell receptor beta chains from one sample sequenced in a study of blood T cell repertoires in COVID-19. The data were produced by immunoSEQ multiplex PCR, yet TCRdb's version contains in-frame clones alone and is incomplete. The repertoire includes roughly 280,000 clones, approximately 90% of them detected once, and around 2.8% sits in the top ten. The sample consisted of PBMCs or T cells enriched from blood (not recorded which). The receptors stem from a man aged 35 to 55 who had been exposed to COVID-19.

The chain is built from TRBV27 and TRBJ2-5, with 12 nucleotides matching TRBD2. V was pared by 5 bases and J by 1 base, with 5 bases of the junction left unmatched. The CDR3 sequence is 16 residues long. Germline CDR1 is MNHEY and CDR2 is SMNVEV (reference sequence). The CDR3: CASSRRLAGAQETQYF. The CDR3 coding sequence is TGTGCCAGCAGTCGCAGACTAGCGGGGGCCCAAGAGACCCAGTACTTC.

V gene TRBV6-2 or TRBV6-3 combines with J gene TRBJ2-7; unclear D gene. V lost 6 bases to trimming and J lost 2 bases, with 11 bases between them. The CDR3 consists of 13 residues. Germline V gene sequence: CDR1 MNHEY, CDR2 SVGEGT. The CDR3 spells CASSPAVAYEQYF. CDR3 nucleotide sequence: TGTGCCAGCAGCCCCGCGGTTGCCTACGAGCAGTACTTC.

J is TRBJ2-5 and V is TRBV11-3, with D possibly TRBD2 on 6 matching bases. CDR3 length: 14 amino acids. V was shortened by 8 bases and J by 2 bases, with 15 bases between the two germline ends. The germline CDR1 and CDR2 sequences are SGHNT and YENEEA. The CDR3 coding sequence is TGTGCCAGCTCCCCGGAGGGGTTACAAGAGACCCAGTACTTC. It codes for CASSPEGLQETQYF.

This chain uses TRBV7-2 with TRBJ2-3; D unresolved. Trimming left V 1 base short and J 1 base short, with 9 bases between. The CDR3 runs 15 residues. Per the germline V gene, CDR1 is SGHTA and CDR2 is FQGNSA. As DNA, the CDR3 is TGTGCCAGCAGCTTAGTAAGGCTAGGCACAGATACGCAGTATTTT. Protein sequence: CASSLVRLGTDTQYF.

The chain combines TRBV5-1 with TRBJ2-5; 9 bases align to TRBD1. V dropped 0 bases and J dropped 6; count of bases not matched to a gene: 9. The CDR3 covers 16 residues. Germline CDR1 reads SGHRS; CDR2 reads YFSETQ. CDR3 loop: CASSLDPQGASQTQYF. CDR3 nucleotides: TGCGCCAGCAGCTTGGACCCACAGGGGGCGAGTCAGACCCAGTACTTC.

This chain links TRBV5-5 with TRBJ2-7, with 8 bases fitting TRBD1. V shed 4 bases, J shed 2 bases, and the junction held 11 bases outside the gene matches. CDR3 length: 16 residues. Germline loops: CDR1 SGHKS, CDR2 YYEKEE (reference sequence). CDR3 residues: CASSAAAGDRTYEQYF. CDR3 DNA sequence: TGTGCCAGCAGCGCCGCCGCCGGGGACAGGACCTACGAGCAGTACTTC.

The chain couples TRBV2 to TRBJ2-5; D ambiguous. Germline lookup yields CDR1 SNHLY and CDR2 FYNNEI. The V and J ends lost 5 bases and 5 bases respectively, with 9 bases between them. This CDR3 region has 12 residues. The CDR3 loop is CASSLAQETQYF. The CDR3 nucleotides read TGTGCCAGCAGTCTGGCTCAGGAGACCCAGTACTTC.

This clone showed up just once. For the CDR3, the DNA is TGCGCCAGCAGCCAAGACCGGGGGTTGGTATACGAAAAACTGTTTTTT. Encoded protein: CASSQDRGLVYEKLFF. The genes are TRBV4-1 and TRBJ1-4, with D tentatively TRBD1 (5 bases). Per germline, CDR1 MGHRA and CDR2 YSYEKL. The CDR3 sequence is 16 residues long. Trimming stripped 0 bases from V and 8 bases from J, with 16 bases between.

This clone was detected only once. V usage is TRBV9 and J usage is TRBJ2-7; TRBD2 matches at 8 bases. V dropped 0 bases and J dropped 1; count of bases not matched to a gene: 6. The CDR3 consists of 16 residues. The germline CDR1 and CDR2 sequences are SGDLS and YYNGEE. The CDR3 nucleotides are TGTGCCAGCAGCGTAGGAGGTAGCGGGATTTCCTACGAGCAGTACTTC. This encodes CASSVGGSGISYEQYF.

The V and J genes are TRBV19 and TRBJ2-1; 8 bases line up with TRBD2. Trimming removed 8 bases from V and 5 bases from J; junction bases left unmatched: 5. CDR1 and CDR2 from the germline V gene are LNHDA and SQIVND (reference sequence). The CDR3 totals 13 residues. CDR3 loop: CASVAGRNNEQFF. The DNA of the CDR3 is TGTGCCAGTGTAGCGGGGCGGAACAATGAGCAGTTCTTC. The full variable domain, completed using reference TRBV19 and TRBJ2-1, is DGGITQSPKYLFRKEGQNVTLSCEQNLNHDAMYWYRQDPGQGLRLIYYSQIVNDFQKGDIAEGYSVSREKKESFPLTVTSAQKNPTAFYLCASVAGRNNEQFFGPGTRLTVL.

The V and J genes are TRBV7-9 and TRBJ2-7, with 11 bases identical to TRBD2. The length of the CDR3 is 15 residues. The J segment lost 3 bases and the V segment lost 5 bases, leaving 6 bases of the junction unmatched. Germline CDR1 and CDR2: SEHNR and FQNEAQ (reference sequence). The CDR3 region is CASSTTSGSIYEQYF. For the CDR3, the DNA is TGTGCCAGCAGCACCACTAGCGGGAGCATCTACGAGCAGTACTTC.

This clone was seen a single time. The CDR3 bases are TGTGCCAGCAGTCCCTTCAGAGGTGGCTACACCTTC. It yields the protein CASSPFRGGYTF. The gene calls are TRBV28 and TRBJ1-2, with unresolved D. The CDR3 is made up of 12 amino acids. The V gene's germline CDR1 is MDHEN and CDR2 SYDVKM. The V end was cut by 5 bases, the J end by 7 bases, with 11 bases between.

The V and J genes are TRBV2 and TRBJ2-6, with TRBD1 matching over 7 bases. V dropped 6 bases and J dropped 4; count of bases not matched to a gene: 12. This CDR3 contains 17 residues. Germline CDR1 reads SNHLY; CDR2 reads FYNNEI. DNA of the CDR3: TGTGCCAGCAGCGGACAGACAGGGCATTCCGGGGCCAACGTCCTGACTTTC. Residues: CASSGQTGHSGANVLTF.

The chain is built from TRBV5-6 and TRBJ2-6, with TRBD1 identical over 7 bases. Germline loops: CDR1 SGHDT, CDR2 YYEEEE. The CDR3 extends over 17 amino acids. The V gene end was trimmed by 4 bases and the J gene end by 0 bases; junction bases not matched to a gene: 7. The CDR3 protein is CASSPGQAISGANVLTF. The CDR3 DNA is TGTGCCAGCAGCCCAGGACAGGCGATCTCTGGGGCCAACGTCCTGACTTTC.

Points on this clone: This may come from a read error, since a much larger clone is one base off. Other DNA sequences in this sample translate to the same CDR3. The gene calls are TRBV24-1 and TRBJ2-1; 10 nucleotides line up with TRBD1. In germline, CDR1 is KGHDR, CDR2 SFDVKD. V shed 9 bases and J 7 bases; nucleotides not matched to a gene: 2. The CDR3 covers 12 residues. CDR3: CATGTGVNEQFF. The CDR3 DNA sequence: TGTGCCACCGGGACAGGGGTTAATGAGCAGTTCTTC.

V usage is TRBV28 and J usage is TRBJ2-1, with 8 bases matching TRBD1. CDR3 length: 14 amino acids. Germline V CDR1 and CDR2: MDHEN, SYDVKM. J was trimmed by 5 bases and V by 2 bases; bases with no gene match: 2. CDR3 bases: TGTGCCAGCAGTTTACGGACAGGGAACAATGAGCAGTTCTTC. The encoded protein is CASSLRTGNNEQFF.

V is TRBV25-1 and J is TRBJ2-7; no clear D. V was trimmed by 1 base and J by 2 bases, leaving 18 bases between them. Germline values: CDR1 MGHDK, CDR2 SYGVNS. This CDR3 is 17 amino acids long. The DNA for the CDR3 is TGTGCCAGCAGTGAATCTTCGGTCTCGACACGACCCTACGAGCAGTACTTC. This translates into CASSESSVSTRPYEQYF.

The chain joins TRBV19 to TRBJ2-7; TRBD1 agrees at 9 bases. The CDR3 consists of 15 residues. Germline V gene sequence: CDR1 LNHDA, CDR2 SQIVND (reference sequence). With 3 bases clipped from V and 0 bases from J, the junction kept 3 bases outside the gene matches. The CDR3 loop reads CASSIGTGNSYEQYF. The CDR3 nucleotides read TGTGCCAGTAGTATCGGGACAGGGAACTCCTACGAGCAGTACTTC.

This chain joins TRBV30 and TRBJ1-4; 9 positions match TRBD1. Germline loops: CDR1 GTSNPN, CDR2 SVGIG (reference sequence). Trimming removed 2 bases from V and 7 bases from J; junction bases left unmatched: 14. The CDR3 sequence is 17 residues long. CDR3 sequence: CAWSTNRGLRMTEKLFF. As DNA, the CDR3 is TGTGCCTGGAGTACAAACAGGGGGCTGCGAATGACTGAAAAACTGTTTTTT.

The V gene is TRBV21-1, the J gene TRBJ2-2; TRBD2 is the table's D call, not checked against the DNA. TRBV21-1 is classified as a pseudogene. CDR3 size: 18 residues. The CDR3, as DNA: TGTGCCAGCAGCAGAAAGACTAGCGGGAGTGGCAACACCGGGGAGCTGTTTTTT. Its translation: CASSRKTSGSGNTGELFF.

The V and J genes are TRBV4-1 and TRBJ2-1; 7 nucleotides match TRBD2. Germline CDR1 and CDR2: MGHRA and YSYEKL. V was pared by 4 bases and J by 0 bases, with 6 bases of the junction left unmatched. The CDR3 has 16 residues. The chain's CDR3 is CASSPLKRGSYNEQFF. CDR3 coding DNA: TGCGCCAGCAGCCCTCTAAAGCGGGGCTCCTACAATGAGCAGTTCTTC.

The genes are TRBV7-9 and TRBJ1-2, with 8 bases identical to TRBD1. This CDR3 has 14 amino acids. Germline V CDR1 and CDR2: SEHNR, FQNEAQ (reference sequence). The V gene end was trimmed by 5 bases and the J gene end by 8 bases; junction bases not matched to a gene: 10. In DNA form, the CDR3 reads TGTGCCAGCAGCCGCGGGACAGGCCTTCGGGGCTACACCTTC. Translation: CASSRGTGLRGYTF.

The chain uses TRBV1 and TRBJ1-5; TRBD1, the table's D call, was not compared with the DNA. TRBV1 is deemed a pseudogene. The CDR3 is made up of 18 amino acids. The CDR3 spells CTSRAFSQGVYRNQPQHF. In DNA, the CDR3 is TGCACCAGCAGGGCCTTCTCTCAGGGGGTTTATCGCAATCAGCCCCAGCATTTT.

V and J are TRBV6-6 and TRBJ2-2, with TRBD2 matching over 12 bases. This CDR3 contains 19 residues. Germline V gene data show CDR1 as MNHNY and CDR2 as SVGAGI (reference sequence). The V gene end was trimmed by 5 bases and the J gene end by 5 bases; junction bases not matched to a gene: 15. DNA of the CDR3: TGTGCCAGCAGTCCGACCGGGACTAGCGGGTACGTTAGGACCGGGGAGCTGTTTTTT. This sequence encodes CASSPTGTSGYVRTGELFF.

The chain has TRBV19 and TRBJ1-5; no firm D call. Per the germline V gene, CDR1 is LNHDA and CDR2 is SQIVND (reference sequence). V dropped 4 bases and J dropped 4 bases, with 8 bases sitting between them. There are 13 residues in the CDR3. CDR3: CASSTPGNQPQHF. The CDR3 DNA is TGTGCCAGTAGTACCCCGGGGAATCAGCCCCAGCATTTT.

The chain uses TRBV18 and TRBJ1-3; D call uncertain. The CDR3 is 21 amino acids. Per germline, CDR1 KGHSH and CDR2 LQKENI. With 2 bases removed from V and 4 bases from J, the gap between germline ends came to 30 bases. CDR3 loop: CASSPIGRGGRTREDGNTIYF. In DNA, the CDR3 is TGTGCCAGCTCACCAATCGGTCGGGGTGGGAGAACCCGTGAGGACGGAAACACCATATATTTT.

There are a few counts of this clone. CDR3 DNA sequence: TGTGCCAGCAGTGAAGCGGGGACATTTTCAGATACGCAGTATTTT. It is translated as CASSEAGTFSDTQYF. The chain recombines TRBV2 with TRBJ2-3; D might be TRBD1 (6 bases). This CDR3 comprises 15 residues. Germline V gene lookup returns CDR1 SNHLY and CDR2 FYNNEI. Trimming stripped 0 bases from V and 4 bases from J, with 11 bases between.

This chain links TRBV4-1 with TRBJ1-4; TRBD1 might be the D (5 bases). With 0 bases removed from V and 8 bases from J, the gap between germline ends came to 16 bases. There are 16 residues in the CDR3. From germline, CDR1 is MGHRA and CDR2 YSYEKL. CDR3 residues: CASSQEGQAGVEKLFF. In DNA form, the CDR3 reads TGCGCCAGCAGCCAAGAGGGGCAGGCCGGTGTGGAAAAACTGTTTTTT.